Presented here are 11 T cell receptor beta chains from one specimen sequenced in a study of shared clonotypes between healthy human individuals (dated by TCRdb to about 2020). For the CD8 naive samples, CD45RO-negative cells were positively selected for CCR7, yielding a CD45RA+CCR7+ population from which TemRA cells were excluded. Library preparation was by the immunoSEQ multiplex PCR assay. The immuneACCESS repertoire file appears here via TCRdb, limited to in-frame rearrangements. These files lack a portion of the clones; in checked studies, under half of the deficit traces to unresolved V genes, and the cause of the others is not known. This sample has around 2.1 million clones in its table, and about 92% of those were observed once. The ten largest clones capture about 1.8% of the sample. The material sequenced was naive CD8+ T cells from PBMCs. The cell subset or site label of this sample denotes: CD45RA+CCR7+. These receptors originate from a man younger than 30 in good health. Some clones in this sample may be carry-over from other donors' samples.

This clone was seen a few times. The rearrangement joins TRBV4-1 to TRBJ1-4, with TRBD1 matching over 9 bases. Per the germline V gene, CDR1 is MGHRA and CDR2 is YSYEKL. The CDR3 length is 14 residues. V lost 3 bases, J lost 8 bases, and 4 bases stayed unmatched. As DNA, the CDR3 is TGCGCCAGCAGCCAGCACAGGGGGCAGGAAAAACTGTTTTTT. Protein: CASSQHRGQEKLFF.

The CDR3 reads CATSSNRGTDTQYF. The CDR3 DNA sequence: TGTGCCACCAGCAGCAACAGGGGTACAGATACGCAGTATTTT. The V gene is TRBV15, the J gene TRBJ2-3; 7 nucleotides agree with TRBD1. Germline V gives CDR1 LNHNV, CDR2 YYDKDF (reference sequence). There are 14 residues in the CDR3. The V and J ends lost 3 bases and 3 bases, in that order; junction bases with no gene match: 3. Supplemented by reference TRBV15 and TRBJ2-3, the full variable domain reads DAMVIQNPRYQVTQFGKPVTLSCSQTLNHNVMYWYQQKSSQAPKLLFHYYDKDFNNEADTPDNFQSRRPNTSFCFLDIRSPGLGDTAMYLCATSSNRGTDTQYFGPGTRLTVL.

J is TRBJ2-3 and V is TRBV28, with 10 positions matching TRBD2. J gave up 0 bases and V 4 bases, and 4 bases lay outside the gene matches. This CDR3 has 16 amino acids. CDR1 is MDHEN and CDR2 is SYDVKM in the germline V gene. This chain's CDR3 is CASSSTSGTSTDTQYF. DNA of the CDR3: TGTGCCAGCAGTTCCACTAGCGGGACTAGCACAGATACGCAGTATTTT.

As to this clone: A much larger clone sits a single nucleotide away, making a read error possible. The chain employs TRBV6-1 and TRBJ1-1; no clear D gene. This CDR3 spans 12 amino acids. Germline V gives CDR1 MNHNS, CDR2 SASEGT. V shed 5 bases and J shed 1 base, with 5 bases lying between them. The CDR3 spells CASSLENTEAFF. CDR3 DNA sequence: TGTGCCAGCAGTTTGGAGAACACTGAAGCTTTCTTT.

The chain joins TRBV28 to TRBJ2-1; TRBD2 might be the D (5 bases). Germline loops: CDR1 MDHEN, CDR2 SYDVKM. Trimming pared 4 bases from V and 2 bases from J, leaving 9 bases between. The CDR3 has 14 residues. The CDR3 DNA is TGTGCCAGCAGTTGGGCCGGGACCTACAATGAGCAGTTCTTC. Translating it yields CASSWAGTYNEQFF. The variable domain in full, completed from reference TRBV28 and TRBJ2-1, reads DVKVTQSSRYLVKRTGEKVFLECVQDMDHENMFWYRQDPGLGLRLIYFSYDVKMKEKGDIPEGYSVSREKKERFSLILESASTNQTSMYLCASSWAGTYNEQFFGPGTRLTVL.

This chain uses TRBV6-5 with TRBJ1-1; the D gene is possibly TRBD1 (5 bases). V was clipped by 2 bases and J by 2 bases, with 9 bases between them. The CDR3 is 14 residues long. Germline CDR1 reads MNHEY; CDR2 reads SVGAGI. The CDR3 DNA reads as TGTGCCAGCAGTTACAACAGGTTTAACACTGAAGCTTTCTTT. Translating it yields CASSYNRFNTEAFF.

Here the CDR3 reads CASSLMDFEQFF. In nucleotides, the CDR3 is TGTGCCAGCAGTTTAATGGACTTCGAGCAGTTCTTC. The rearrangement links TRBV28 to TRBJ2-1, with D possibly being TRBD2 (5 bases). Germline loops: CDR1 MDHEN, CDR2 SYDVKM. The V end lost 2 bases, the J end lost 10 bases, and 9 bases lay between the germline ends. The CDR3 has 12 amino acids. Based on the CDR3 plus reference TRBV28 and TRBJ2-1, the full variable domain is DVKVTQSSRYLVKRTGEKVFLECVQDMDHENMFWYRQDPGLGLRLIYFSYDVKMKEKGDIPEGYSVSREKKERFSLILESASTNQTSMYLCASSLMDFEQFFGPGTRLTVL.

V usage is TRBV5-1 and J usage is TRBJ2-7; 11 bases align to TRBD1. Germline CDR1 SGHRS, CDR2 YFSETQ. Trimming cost V 0 bases and J 5 bases; bases outside gene matches: 10. The CDR3 consists of 17 residues. For the CDR3, the DNA is TGCGCCAGCAGCTTGGGTCCCAGACCGGGACAGGGGGACGAGCAGTACTTC. Amino acid sequence: CASSLGPRPGQGDEQYF.

The chain has TRBV27 and TRBJ1-5; D possibly corresponds to TRBD1 (5 bases). V was pared by 5 bases and J by 6 bases, with 11 bases between. This CDR3 is 13 amino acids long. CDR1 MNHEY and CDR2 SMNVEV come from the germline V gene (reference sequence). CDR3 in DNA: TGTGCCAGCAGTAGGGGCCACGGTCAGCCCCAGCATTTT. This translates into CASSRGHGQPQHF.

CDR3 loop: CASSFPGLAGVDNEQFF. DNA of the CDR3: TGTGCCAGCAGCTTCCCGGGACTAGCGGGAGTTGACAATGAGCAGTTCTTC. The rearrangement links TRBV7-9 to TRBJ2-1; 14 nucleotides line up with TRBD2. The germline V gene encodes CDR1 SEHNR and CDR2 FQNEAQ (reference sequence). CDR3 length: 17 residues. V lost 3 bases, J lost 5 bases, and 6 bases stayed unmatched.

The rearrangement uses TRBV5-1 and TRBJ2-5; 8 bases match TRBD2. Germline trimming cut 4 bases from V and 3 bases from J; bases unmatched to any gene: 11. The CDR3 sequence is 16 residues long. Germline V CDR1 and CDR2: SGHRS, YFSETQ. The CDR3 DNA sequence: TGCGCCAGCAGCATCGAACTAGCGGTGGGAGAAGAGACCCAGTACTTC. Translated: CASSIELAVGEETQYF.